One sample yielded the 6 T cell receptor beta chains listed below, sequenced in a study of response to subunit inactivated influenza vaccine. TCRdb analysed the RT-PCR reads with MiXCR anew, one entry per CDR3 protein. The table lists under 550,000 distinct CDR3 sequences, 6.5% to 8% of them singletons, with 10% to 15% in the top ten. Sample: PBMCs from blood, taken roughly 24 months after vaccination. The receptor source for this set is a man aged 50 to 75 who received an inactivated influenza vaccine.

The table lists this clonotype with a few counts. The chain has TRBV29-1 and TRBJ2-1; 7 bases agree with TRBD2. The V gene's germline CDR1 is SQVTM and CDR2 ANQGSEA. V dropped 7 bases and J dropped 4; count of bases not matched to a gene: 7. The CDR3 loop spans 13 amino acids. The CDR3 is CSGQRDLYNEQFF. CDR3 DNA: TGCAGCGGACAGCGGGACCTTTACAATGAGCAGTTCTTC.

J is TRBJ2-3 and V is TRBV5-6, with D perhaps TRBD2 (5 bases). V lost 4 bases and J lost 6, with 18 bases in between. CDR1 is SGHDT, CDR2 YYEEEE, per germline. The CDR3 is 15 residues long. The CDR3 DNA reads as TGTGCCAGCAGCCCAAGCGGTGTGTCTTTGGATACGCAGTATTTT. This gives the protein CASSPSGVSLDTQYF.

V gene TRBV7-8 combines with J gene TRBJ2-7, with 7 bases identical to TRBD1. Germline V lookup: CDR1 SGHVS, CDR2 FQNEAQ. This CDR3 region has 14 residues. The J segment lost 5 bases and the V segment lost 7 bases, leaving 11 bases of the junction unmatched. CDR3 DNA: TGTGCCAGCACCACCTACCGGGACAGCCACGAGCAGTACTTC. It is translated as CASTTYRDSHEQYF.

The V and J genes are TRBV12-3 or TRBV12-4 and TRBJ2-4; 7 bases map to TRBD2. The CDR3 runs 13 residues. The V and J ends lost 1 base and 8 bases, in that order; junction bases with no gene match: 2. Written as DNA, the CDR3 is TGTGCCAGCAGTTTAGTGGGAGGGGACATTCAGTACTTC. Translating it yields CASSLVGGDIQYF.

This sequence joins TRBV20-1 and TRBJ2-1; 14 bases map to TRBD2. Germline assignment: CDR1 DFQATT and CDR2 SNEGSKA (reference sequence). The ends lost 2 bases at V and 0 bases at J; junction bases unmatched: 9. The CDR3 consists of 19 residues. In nucleotides, the CDR3 is TGCAGTGCTAGATCCATGGGACTAGCGGGAGAGGGCTCCTACAATGAGCAGTTCTTC. This gives the protein CSARSMGLAGEGSYNEQFF.

The rearrangement joins TRBV7-9 to TRBJ2-1; 8 bases map to TRBD2. Germline CDR1 and CDR2: SEHNR and FQNEAQ (reference sequence). With 5 bases clipped from V and 7 bases from J, the junction kept 4 bases outside the gene matches. This CDR3 contains 13 residues. Written as DNA, the CDR3 is TGTGCCAGCAGCCCACCTAGCGGGAATGAGCAGTTCTTC. It translates to CASSPPSGNEQFF.